This entry is about one T cell receptor (beta chain). Germline loops: CDR1 KGHDR, CDR2 SFDVKD. The CDR3 runs 15 residues. Trimming shortened V by 5 bases and J by 2 bases, and 14 bases separated the two germline ends. The data belong to a study of blood T cell repertoires in COVID-19. Authors' data handling: Researchers report that nucleated cell counts were estimated from reference gene primer amplification. Sequencing was performed with immunoSEQ multiplex PCR; in TCRdb, only in-frame clones are kept and a portion is missing. The V and J calls and clone size were taken over from that table, and D and trimming were inferred from the DNA. The table shows about 250,000 clones, with 75% to 90% occurring only once.

The chain carries TRBV24-1 and TRBJ2-5; a possible D gene is TRBD1 (6 bases). The sequence derives from a woman aged 25 to 39 with active or convalescent COVID-19. The sample taken for sequencing was peripheral blood. CDR3 sequence reads: CATSAPTGGQETQYF. The CDR3 DNA reads as TGTGCCACCAGTGCCCCGACAGGCGGTCAAGAGACCCAGTACTTC.